This T cell receptor beta chain came from a study of T cell repertoires in cytomegalovirus infection. Study-level background: CMV infection together with matching HLA type was indicated by public TCR beta signatures.

Germline CDR1 and CDR2: MDHEN and SYDVKM. V lost 6 bases to trimming and J lost 0 bases; unmatched junction nucleotides: 5. The CDR3 has 15 residues. TCRdb used MiXCR to reprocess the reads, holding one entry per CDR3 protein. The data hold fewer than 300,000 distinct CDR3 sequences, with about 26% observed a single time. Sequencing used PBMCs. J is TRBJ1-3 and V is TRBV28; 7 nucleotides line up with TRBD1. This clonotype originated in a human donor in good health (CMV status not recorded). Some clones in this sample may be carry-over from other donors' samples. The CDR3 nucleotides are TGTGCCAGCAGCCGGGACAGCCACTCTGGAAACACCATATATTTT. As protein: CASSRDSHSGNTIYF.